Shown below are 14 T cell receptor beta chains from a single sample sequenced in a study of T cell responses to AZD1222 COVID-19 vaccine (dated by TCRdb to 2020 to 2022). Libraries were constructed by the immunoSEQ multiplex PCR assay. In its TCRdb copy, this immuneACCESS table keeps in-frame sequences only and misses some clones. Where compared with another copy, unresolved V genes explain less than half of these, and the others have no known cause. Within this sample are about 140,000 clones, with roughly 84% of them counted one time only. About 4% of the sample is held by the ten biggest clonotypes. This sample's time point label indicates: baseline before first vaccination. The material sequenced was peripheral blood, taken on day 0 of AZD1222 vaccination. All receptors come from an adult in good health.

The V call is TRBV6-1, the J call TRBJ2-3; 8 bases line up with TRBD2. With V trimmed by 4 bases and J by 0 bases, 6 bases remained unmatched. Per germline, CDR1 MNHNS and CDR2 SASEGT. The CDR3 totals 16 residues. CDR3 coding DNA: TGTGCCAGCAGTGCCTTTAGCGGGATGAGCACAGATACGCAGTATTTT. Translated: CASSAFSGMSTDTQYF.

The CDR3 coding sequence is TGTGCCAGTAGTACGGGGACTAGCGTCAGCACAGATACGCAGTATTTT. Amino acid sequence: CASSTGTSVSTDTQYF. This rearrangement joins TRBV19 to TRBJ2-3, with 10 bases aligning to TRBD2. This CDR3 comprises 16 residues. In germline, CDR1 is LNHDA, CDR2 SQIVND (reference sequence). V lost 4 bases, J lost 0 bases, and 4 bases stayed unmatched.

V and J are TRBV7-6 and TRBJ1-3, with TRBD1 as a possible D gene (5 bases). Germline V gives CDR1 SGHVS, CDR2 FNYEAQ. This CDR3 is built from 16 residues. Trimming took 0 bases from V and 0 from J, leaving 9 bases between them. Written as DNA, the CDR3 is TGTGCCAGCAGCTTAGCGACAGAACTCTCTGGAAACACCATATATTTT. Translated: CASSLATELSGNTIYF.

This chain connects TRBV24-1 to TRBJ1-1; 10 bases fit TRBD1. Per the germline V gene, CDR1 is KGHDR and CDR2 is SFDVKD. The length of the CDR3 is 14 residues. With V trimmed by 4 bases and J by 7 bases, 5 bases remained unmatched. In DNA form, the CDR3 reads TGTGCCACCAGTGAAACGGACAGGGGGGGTGAAGCTTTCTTT. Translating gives CATSETDRGGEAFF.

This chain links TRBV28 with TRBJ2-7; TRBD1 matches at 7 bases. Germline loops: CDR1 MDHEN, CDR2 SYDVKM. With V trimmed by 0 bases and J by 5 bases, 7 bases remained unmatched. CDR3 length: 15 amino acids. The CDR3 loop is CASSLWETGKDEQYF. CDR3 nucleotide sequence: TGTGCCAGCAGTTTATGGGAGACAGGGAAAGACGAGCAGTACTTC.

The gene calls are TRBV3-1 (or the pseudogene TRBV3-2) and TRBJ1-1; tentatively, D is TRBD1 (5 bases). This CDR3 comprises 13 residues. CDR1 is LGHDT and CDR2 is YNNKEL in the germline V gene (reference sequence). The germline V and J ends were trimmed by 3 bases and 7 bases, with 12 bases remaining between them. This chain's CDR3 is CASSHRAGIEAFF. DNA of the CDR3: TGTGCCAGCAGCCATAGAGCAGGGATTGAAGCTTTCTTT.

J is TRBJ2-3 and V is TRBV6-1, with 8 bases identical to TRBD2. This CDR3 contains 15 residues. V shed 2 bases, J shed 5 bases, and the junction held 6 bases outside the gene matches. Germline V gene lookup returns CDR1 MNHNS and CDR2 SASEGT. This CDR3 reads CASSELAGLRDTQYF. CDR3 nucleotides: TGTGCCAGCAGTGAACTAGCGGGCTTGAGAGATACGCAGTATTTT.

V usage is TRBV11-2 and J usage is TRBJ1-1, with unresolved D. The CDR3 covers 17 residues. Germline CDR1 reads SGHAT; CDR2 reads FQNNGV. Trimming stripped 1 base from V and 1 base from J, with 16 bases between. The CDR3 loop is CASSLGLKRASNTEAFF. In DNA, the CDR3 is TGTGCCAGCAGCTTAGGGCTTAAGAGGGCCTCGAACACTGAAGCTTTCTTT.

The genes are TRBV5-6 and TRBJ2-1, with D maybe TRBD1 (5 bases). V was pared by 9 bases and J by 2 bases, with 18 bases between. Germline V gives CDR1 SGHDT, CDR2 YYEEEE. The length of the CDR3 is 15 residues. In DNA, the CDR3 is TGTGCCACCAAAGTAGTAGGGGTGGCCTACAATGAGCAGTTCTTC. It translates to CATKVVGVAYNEQFF.

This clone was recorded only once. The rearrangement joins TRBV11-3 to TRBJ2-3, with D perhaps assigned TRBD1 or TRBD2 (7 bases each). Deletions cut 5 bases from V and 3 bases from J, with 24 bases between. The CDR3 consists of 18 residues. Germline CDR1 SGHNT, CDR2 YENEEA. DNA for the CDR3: TGTGCCAGCAGCCCCCGGGGAGGGGGCGCGTTTTTAACAGATACGCAGTATTTT. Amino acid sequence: CASSPRGGGAFLTDTQYF. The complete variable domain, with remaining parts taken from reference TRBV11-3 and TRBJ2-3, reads EAGVVQSPRYKIIEKKQPVAFWCNPISGHNTLYWYLQNLGQGPELLIRYENEEAVDDSQLPKDRFSAERLKGVDSTLKIQPAELGDSAVYLCASSPRGGGAFLTDTQYFGPGTRLTVL.

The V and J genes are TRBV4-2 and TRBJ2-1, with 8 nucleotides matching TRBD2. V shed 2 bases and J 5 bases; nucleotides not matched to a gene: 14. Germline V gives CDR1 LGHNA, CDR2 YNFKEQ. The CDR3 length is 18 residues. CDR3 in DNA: TGTGCCAGCAGCCAATGGGTGGGTAGCGGGGTAGACCACAATGAGCAGTTCTTC. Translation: CASSQWVGSGVDHNEQFF.

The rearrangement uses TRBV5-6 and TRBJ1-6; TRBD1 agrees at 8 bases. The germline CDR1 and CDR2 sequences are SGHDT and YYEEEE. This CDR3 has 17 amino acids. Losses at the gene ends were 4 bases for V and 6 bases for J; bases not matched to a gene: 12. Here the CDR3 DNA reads TGTGCCAGCAGCGCACGGACAGGGAATCCTGCTAATTCACCCCTCCACTTT. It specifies CASSARTGNPANSPLHF.

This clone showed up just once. The CDR3 nucleotides read TGTGCCAGCAAATCCCGTACAGGGTCAAGCACAGATACGCAGTATTTT. Protein sequence: CASKSRTGSSTDTQYF. The rearrangement uses TRBV27 and TRBJ2-3; tentatively, D is TRBD1 (6 bases). The V gene lost 7 bases and the J gene lost 0 bases, with 17 bases spanning the gap. The CDR3 totals 16 residues. CDR1 MNHEY and CDR2 SMNVEV come from the germline V gene (reference sequence).

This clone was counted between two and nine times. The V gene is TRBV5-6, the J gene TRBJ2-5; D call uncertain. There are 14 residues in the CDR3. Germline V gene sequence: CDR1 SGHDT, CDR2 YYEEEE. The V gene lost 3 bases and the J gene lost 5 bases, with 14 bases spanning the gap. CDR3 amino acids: CASSSLKGAETQYF. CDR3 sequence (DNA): TGTGCCAGCAGCTCGCTTAAAGGAGCGGAGACCCAGTACTTC.